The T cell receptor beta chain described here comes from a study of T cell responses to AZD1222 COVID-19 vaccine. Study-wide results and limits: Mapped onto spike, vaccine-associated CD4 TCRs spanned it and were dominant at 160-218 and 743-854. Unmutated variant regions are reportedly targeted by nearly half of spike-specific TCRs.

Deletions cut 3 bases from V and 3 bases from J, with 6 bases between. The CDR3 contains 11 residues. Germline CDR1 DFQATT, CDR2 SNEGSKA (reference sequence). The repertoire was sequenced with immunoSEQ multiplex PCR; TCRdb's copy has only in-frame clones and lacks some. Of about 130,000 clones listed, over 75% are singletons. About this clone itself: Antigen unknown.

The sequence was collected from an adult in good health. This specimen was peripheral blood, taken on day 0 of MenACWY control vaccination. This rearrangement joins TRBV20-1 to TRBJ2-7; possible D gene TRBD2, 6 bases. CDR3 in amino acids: CSASGSYEQYF. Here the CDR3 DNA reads TGCAGTGCTAGCGGGAGCTACGAGCAGTACTTC.